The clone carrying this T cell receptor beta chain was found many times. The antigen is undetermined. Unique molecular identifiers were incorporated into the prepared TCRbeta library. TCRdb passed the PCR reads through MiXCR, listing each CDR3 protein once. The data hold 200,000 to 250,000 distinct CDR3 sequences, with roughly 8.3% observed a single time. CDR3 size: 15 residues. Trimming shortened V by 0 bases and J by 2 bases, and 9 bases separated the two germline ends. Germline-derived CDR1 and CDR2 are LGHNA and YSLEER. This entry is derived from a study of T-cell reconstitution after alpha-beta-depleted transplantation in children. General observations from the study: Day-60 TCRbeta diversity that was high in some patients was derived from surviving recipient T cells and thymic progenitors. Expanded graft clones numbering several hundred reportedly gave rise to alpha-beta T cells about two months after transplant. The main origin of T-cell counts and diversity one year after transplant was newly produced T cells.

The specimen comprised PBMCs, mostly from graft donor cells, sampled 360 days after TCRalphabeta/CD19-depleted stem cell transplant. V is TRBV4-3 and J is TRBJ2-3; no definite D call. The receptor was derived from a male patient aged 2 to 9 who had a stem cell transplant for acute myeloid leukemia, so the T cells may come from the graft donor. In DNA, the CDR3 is TGCGCCAGCAGCCAAGAGAGCGTATACACAGATACGCAGTATTTT. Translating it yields CASSQESVYTDTQYF.